The following is a TCR beta chain sequence with its context. Its recognized antigen is unknown. Per-base quality was not reported, and no clone a single base away is much larger than it. The protocol used for the library was the immunoSEQ multiplex PCR assay. For the multiplex PCR, a mixture combining 60 forward primers for TCR Vbeta segments and 13 reverse primers for TCR Jbeta segments was used. Amplification of the CDR3 region of rearranged TCR beta genes was performed with a multiplex PCR assay on genomic DNA. The Illumina HiSeq System was used to sequence the amplified TCR beta libraries as 87-base-pair reads. In the source study's methods: A later analysis tallied 80 million to 95 million unique TCR beta chains across the approximately 670 repertoires, and roughly 11 million of those chains were shared by two or more donors. A nearest-neighbor algorithm error-corrected the raw reads and collapsed the reads into unique sequences, merging closely related sequences to remove PCR and sequencing errors. To assign V, D and J gene segments, CDR3 sequences were aligned to IMGT reference sequences. For a sequence to be retained, at least a six-nucleotide match to both a V gene segment and a J gene segment was required. Rearrangements were called productive when the CDR3 lacked stop codons and stayed in frame with V and J; all others were non-productive. Following IMGT convention, CDR3 was defined as the stretch from the second conserved V-encoded cysteine to the conserved J-encoded phenylalanine. The earlier analysis of fewer than 750 of the donors excluded sequences that lacked an unambiguous match to a single V gene segment. An earlier analysis of fewer than 750 of the donors called V segments functional above 56.7% productive rearrangements and segregating when the between-donor standard deviation exceeded 5%. To diagnose cytomegalovirus status from the catalog of TCR beta chain sequences, a statistical classification framework was built. V and J gene assignment, in a later analysis, came from comparing TCR nucleotide sequences with IMGT/GENE-DB human TR gene sequences. A later analysis assigned CDR3 sequences and most-parsimonious VDJ recombination scenarios with the TCRdist pipeline. A later analysis defined each TCR beta chain by its CDR3 amino acid sequence plus V-gene family, and excluded reads lacking a unique V-gene family. To address suspected cross-contamination and a sequencing artifact, a later analysis removed roughly 640 highly shared, low-generation-probability nucleotide sequences. For each public chain, a later analysis derived a clonal expansion index from normalized ranks of inferred template counts within each repertoire. Generation probabilities in a later analysis came from a VDJ recombination model fitted to out-of-frame rearrangements, and those results were checked against IGoR. In a later analysis, hypergeometric tests were used to score TCR-TCR, TCR-HLA and TCR-CMV co-occurrence, with a repertoire-size bias correction applied to TCR pairs. In a later analysis, false discovery rates were estimated by permuting HLA or CMV assignments 20 times. In a later analysis, co-occurring TCRs were grouped with DBSCAN, and TCRdist sequence similarity was added when clustering was performed within HLA-allele-positive subsets. Repertoires with fewer than 30,000 or more than 120,000 public chains, plus five repertoires with anomalous nucleotide sharing, were excluded from co-occurrence clustering. Imported from immuneACCESS, the table was reduced by TCRdb to in-frame sequences with V and J called. These copies leave out some clones; in studies compared against another copy, an unresolved V gene accounts for under half, and the cause of the remainder is not known. D and trimming were read from the DNA, whereas the V and J calls and clone size are those reported in that table. For this sample the table gives under 200,000 clones, of which roughly three quarters were detected only once. The ten biggest clones cover about 2.3% of the sample.

The data were taken from a study of cytomegalovirus exposure and HLA in healthy donors (dated by TCRdb to the late 2010s). Study-wide context: An earlier analysis of more than 550 of the donors reported 276 Gb of sequence data and 117 million unique TCR beta sequences obtained from about 170 million T cells. To decide whether each TCR beta V gene segment behaved as functional or pseudogenic, an earlier analysis of over 500 of the donors relied on high-throughput TCR beta sequencing. Across around 400 genotyped donors of the cohort, an average of roughly 200,000 unique TCR beta nucleotide sequences per donor were sequenced, and around 20% of those sequences were non-productive. The number of donors typed differed by locus, with roughly 620-630 for A, B, C, DRB1 and DQB1, about 500 for DQA1, 600 to 610 for DPA1, and about 450 for DPB1. Every discovery cohort repertoire had been produced on one sequencing platform. The study was designed to test whether signatures of past pathogen exposure could be identified by cataloging public T cell receptors. The T cell repertoires of roughly 660 subjects were profiled by immunosequencing and related to cytomegalovirus serostatus. A separate validation cohort of approximately 120 different subjects was used in addition to the approximately 700-subject first cohort. Class I and class II HLA loci were covered by the typing at four-digit resolution. Five DR-DQ haplotypes were handled as single units for association and clustering because linkage in the cohort was strong. Donor age, sex, ethnicity and CMV serostatus were compiled together with the repertoire data. Approximately 310 gigabases of sequencing data and roughly 90 million unique TCR sequences were included in an early release covering around 650 HLA-typed donors. A later genetic analysis took genome-wide SNP genotypes for about 55% of the 666 donors and used that subset as a discovery cohort. To predict cytomegalovirus infection status, the study brought together high-throughput TCR immunosequencing, statistical association of individual TCRs with disease status, and machine learning. Of the 398 genotyped donors, roughly 85% fell in the genetic ancestry cluster associated with self-reported Caucasian donors. A later analysis re-examined previously published TCR beta repertoires from more than 600 donors and added high-resolution HLA genotyping to investigate patterns of TCR occurrence. The later analysis used no new phenotypic data to find candidate immune exposures, relying instead on TCR beta sequences and their occurrence across donors. On the study overall, not on this receptor specifically: An association between a missense DCLRE1C variant and V-gene and J-gene trimming of TCR beta chains was found in a later genetic analysis and replicated in an independent cohort. According to a later analysis, most CMV-associated TCR beta chains appeared to be HLA-restricted, and the HLA associations seemed to be driven largely by CMV exposure. In a later analysis, HLA-associated TCR beta chains were found to be more clonally expanded and to have lower generation probabilities than equally common non-associated chains. Some IMGT-functional V segments, including TRBV6-2 and TRBV6-3, could not be told apart with the 87-base-pair reads, so those segments were excluded. When HLA alleles, especially DR and DQ, strongly co-occurred, attributing TCR associations to individual alleles was difficult. Linkage disequilibrium might explain the correlated functional status among segregating V segments, but an unknown experimental factor could not be ruled out. Because HLA typing was missing for some donors at each locus, association tests included only the typed subset. Presence/absence analyses assumed roughly uniform sequencing depth across donors, an assumption that may not hold. In a later analysis, several top co-occurrence clusters were reported to appear linked to parvovirus B19, influenza, CMV and Epstein-Barr virus. This cohort had only TCR beta chains sequenced, and the lack of alpha or paired-chain data limited which features could be detected. Because counts were too low, around 18 rarely observed V segments, including chromosome 9 orphons, were left out of the earlier analysis of approximately 580 of the donors. Three of the identified cytomegalovirus-associated TCR beta chains were confirmed in vitro to be specific for cytomegalovirus antigens. For the cohort, immune exposure information was limited to CMV serostatus. The sequencing pipeline was judged likely to have produced a cluster of highly shared sequence variants as a technical artifact. According to a later genetic analysis, donors in an Asian-associated ancestry cluster had fewer N-insertions in productive TCRs than the approximately 610-donor mean. While some public TCRs were present in many individuals, most TCR sequences turned up only very rarely across donors. In an earlier analysis of roughly 560 of the donors, most TCR beta V segments were observed in productive rearrangements about 90% or about 30% of the time, broadly matching IMGT annotations. The classifier was reported to diagnose cytomegalovirus status with high specificity and sensitivity in both the original and validation cohorts. The authors suggested that the approach could potentially be extended to other disease states and immunological phenotypes. In a later analysis, TCR association rates were found to vary across HLA loci, with the most associated TCRs seen for DRB1 alleles and the fewest for HLA-C alleles. A total of 150 or so TCR beta chains were listed by the study as associated with cytomegalovirus. At a false discovery rate of 0.05, a later analysis linked 15,000 to 20,000 TCR beta sequences to specific HLA alleles. A further reported finding was that TCR beta sequences accurately predicted the HLA-A and HLA-B alleles for most subjects in the first cohort.

The cohort was made up of about 670 healthy bone marrow donors. At the time of sampling, every cohort member was nominally healthy, though immune exposures that went unrecorded were likely present. The donor tested CMV seronegative and was one of the 352 seronegative cohort members. Every donor gave a peripheral blood sample, and the peripheral blood mononuclear cells from that sample were used for TCR beta sequencing. The Qiagen DNeasy Blood Extraction Kit was used to extract genomic DNA from the blood cell samples. V lost 4 bases and J lost 4 bases; the stretch between them is 13 bases long. Spanning cysteine to phenylalanine, the CDR3 consists of 14 amino acids. Just CDR3 DNA is preserved here, 42 bases in frame from base 1. From a lookup of the germline V gene, CDR1 and CDR2 are MGHDK and SYGVNS.

The origin of this receptor is a woman in her fifties or sixties in good health and CMV-seronegative. The sequenced sample was PBMCs. This sequence uses TRBV25-1 and TRBJ1-1, and perhaps TRBD1 as D gene, on 5 matching bases. The CDR3 in this case is CASSGGGSGTEAFF. The bases read TGTGCCAGCAGTGGGGGCGGCTCGGGCACTGAAGCTTTCTTT.